The 20 T cell receptor beta chains below come from one sample, sequenced in a study of shared clonotypes between healthy human individuals. As defined, naive CD8 cells were CD45RO-negative and positively selected for CCR7, with terminally differentiated effector memory CD45RA+ cells excluded. Sequencing used immunoSEQ multiplex PCR; TCRdb keeps in-frame clones, though not all of them. The sample holds some 600,000 clones; about 96% are singletons and the top ten take roughly 0.1%. Sequences were obtained from naive CD8+ T cells sorted from blood. The receptors were sampled from a woman in her thirties in good health.

The J gene is TRBJ2-7, the V gene TRBV30, with 9 bases matching TRBD1. Germline V lookup: CDR1 GTSNPN, CDR2 SVGIG (reference sequence). V was pared by 2 bases and J by 5 bases, with 7 bases of the junction left unmatched. The CDR3 runs 14 residues. CDR3 region: CAWSLGQGIDEQYF. CDR3 in DNA: TGTGCCTGGAGTTTGGGACAGGGCATTGACGAGCAGTACTTC.

The V gene is TRBV5-4, the J gene TRBJ1-1; no firm D call. V lost 5 bases, J lost 5 bases, and 10 bases lay in between. The CDR3 has 12 residues. Germline values: CDR1 SGHNT, CDR2 YYREEE (reference sequence). The CDR3 here is CASSSFETEAFF. In DNA form, the CDR3 reads TGTGCCAGCAGTTCCTTTGAGACTGAAGCTTTCTTT.

This clone was recorded only once. The chain employs TRBV27 and TRBJ2-7; D possibly uses TRBD1 or TRBD2 (5 bases each). The CDR3 has 16 residues. V was shortened by 3 bases and J by 1 base, with 16 bases between the two germline ends. Germline CDR1 reads MNHEY; CDR2 reads SMNVEV (reference sequence). The CDR3 is CASSFSTGTKSYEQYF. Here the CDR3 DNA reads TGTGCCAGCAGTTTTTCGACGGGGACCAAATCCTACGAGCAGTACTTC.

The chain links TRBV5-4 to TRBJ1-1; 8 nucleotides align to TRBD1. This CDR3 spans 15 amino acids. V shed 0 bases and J 5 bases; nucleotides not matched to a gene: 6. Per the germline V gene, CDR1 is SGHNT and CDR2 is YYREEE (reference sequence). Here the CDR3 reads CASSLGAGGWTEAFF. CDR3 bases: TGTGCCAGCAGCTTGGGGGCAGGGGGCTGGACTGAAGCTTTCTTT.

The V gene is TRBV19, the J gene TRBJ2-7; maybe TRBD1 (6 bases). Germline V gene sequence: CDR1 LNHDA, CDR2 SQIVND (reference sequence). The length of the CDR3 is 13 residues. The V and J ends lost 3 bases and 7 bases respectively, with 13 bases between them. The CDR3 loop is CASSIWTAGEQYF. The CDR3 nucleotides are TGTGCCAGTAGTATCTGGACAGCCGGAGAGCAGTACTTC. Together with reference TRBV19 and TRBJ2-7, the CDR3 gives the full variable domain: DGGITQSPKYLFRKEGQNVTLSCEQNLNHDAMYWYRQDPGQGLRLIYYSQIVNDFQKGDIAEGYSVSREKKESFPLTVTSAQKNPTAFYLCASSIWTAGEQYFGPGTRLTVT.

The rearrangement uses TRBV6-5 and TRBJ1-1, with D unresolved. Trimming removed 4 bases at V and 7 bases at J, with 10 bases between. The CDR3 totals 12 residues. Per germline, CDR1 MNHEY and CDR2 SVGAGI. CDR3 sequence: CASSFGMGEAFF. CDR3 bases: TGTGCCAGCAGTTTTGGGATGGGTGAAGCTTTCTTT.

The rearrangement joins TRBV10-1 to TRBJ2-2; 7 nucleotides line up with TRBD2. Germline V CDR1 and CDR2: WNHNN, SYGVQD (reference sequence). The CDR3 is made up of 16 amino acids. V gave up 6 bases and J gave up 6 bases; unmatched junction bases: 13. The DNA for the CDR3 is TGCGCCAGCAGCGAGGGAAGCGGGAATCTCCCCGGGGAGCTGTTTTTT. Encoded protein: CASSEGSGNLPGELFF.

In nucleotides, the CDR3 is TGTGCCAGCAGCTTGGCCTCGACACGTCTGTCCGCCTATGGCTACACCTTC. It codes for CASSLASTRLSAYGYTF. This chain connects TRBV5-6 to TRBJ1-2; D is undetermined. The CDR3 totals 17 residues. The germline gives CDR1 SGHDT, CDR2 YYEEEE. V lost 0 bases and J 4 bases, leaving 19 bases between the germline ends.

The V and J genes are TRBV6-5 and TRBJ2-5; no definite D call. Per the germline V gene, CDR1 is MNHEY and CDR2 is SVGAGI. With 0 bases removed from V and 4 bases from J, the gap between germline ends came to 9 bases. This CDR3 has 14 residues. CDR3 nucleotide sequence: TGTGCCAGCAGTTACTCCCTATCAGCAGAGACCCAGTACTTC. Protein product: CASSYSLSAETQYF.

This sequence joins TRBV2 and TRBJ1-3, with D unclear. The germline V gene has CDR1 SNHLY and CDR2 FYNNEI. The CDR3 loop spans 15 amino acids. Trimming removed 1 base at V and 4 bases at J, with 11 bases between. For the CDR3, the DNA is TGTGCCAGCAGTGAAGATCAGGCCCGAGGAAACACCATATATTTT. Translation: CASSEDQARGNTIYF.

The chain carries TRBV28 and TRBJ1-5, with D unresolved. The CDR3 extends over 18 amino acids. Germline-derived CDR1 and CDR2 are MDHEN and SYDVKM. V lost 2 bases and J lost 12, with 29 bases in between. CDR3 loop: CASSLVSPTHSTSVFQHF. For the CDR3, the DNA is TGTGCCAGCAGTTTAGTTTCGCCCACCCACAGCACGAGTGTTTTCCAGCATTTT.

The chain has TRBV11-2 and TRBJ1-4, with a tentative D call TRBD1 (5 bases). The germline gives CDR1 SGHAT, CDR2 FQNNGV. V lost 5 bases and J 6 bases, leaving 22 bases between the germline ends. This CDR3 spans 17 amino acids. The DNA for the CDR3 is TGTGCCAGCAGCCCAGCCCTATGGGACGTAGGATATGAAAAACTGTTTTTT. Its translation: CASSPALWDVGYEKLFF.

There are a few counts of this clone. V is TRBV19 and J is TRBJ1-1; D is perhaps TRBD1 (5 bases). Trimming left V 6 bases short and J 5 bases short, with 19 bases between. This CDR3 spans 15 amino acids. CDR1 LNHDA and CDR2 SQIVND come from the germline V gene (reference sequence). CDR3 bases: TGTGCCAGTAGCTGGCCGCGGCAGGGAATGACTGAAGCTTTCTTT. It is translated as CASSWPRQGMTEAFF. The complete variable domain, with remaining parts taken from reference TRBV19 and TRBJ1-1, reads DGGITQSPKYLFRKEGQNVTLSCEQNLNHDAMYWYRQDPGQGLRLIYYSQIVNDFQKGDIAEGYSVSREKKESFPLTVTSAQKNPTAFYLCASSWPRQGMTEAFFGQGTRLTVV.

The V gene is TRBV13, the J gene TRBJ2-2, with D maybe TRBD2 (5 bases). This CDR3 is built from 14 residues. Germline CDR1 PRHDT, CDR2 FYEKMQ (reference sequence). The V gene lost 1 base and the J gene lost 6 bases, with 9 bases spanning the gap. The CDR3 is CASSLVAGAGELFF. The CDR3 nucleotides read TGTGCCAGCAGCTTAGTGGCGGGTGCCGGGGAGCTGTTTTTT.

The gene calls are TRBV4-1 and TRBJ2-3, with 11 nucleotides matching TRBD2. From germline, CDR1 is MGHRA and CDR2 YSYEKL. Losses at the gene ends were 0 bases for V and 4 bases for J; bases not matched to a gene: 6. The CDR3 totals 17 residues. CDR3 residues: CASSQDLLAGVADTQYF. The CDR3 nucleotides are TGCGCCAGCAGCCAAGATCTACTAGCGGGAGTGGCAGATACGCAGTATTTT.

V is TRBV27 and J is TRBJ2-7; TRBD2 might be the D (5 bases). The CDR3 is made up of 16 amino acids. V dropped 2 bases and J dropped 2 bases, with 16 bases sitting between them. Germline CDR1 and CDR2: MNHEY and SMNVEV (reference sequence). The CDR3 is CASSLALPTGAYEQYF. The CDR3 DNA reads TGTGCCAGCAGTTTAGCACTTCCTACCGGGGCCTACGAGCAGTACTTC.

The chain recombines TRBV28 with TRBJ1-2; D is unclear. In germline, CDR1 is MDHEN, CDR2 SYDVKM. CDR3 length: 12 amino acids. V was trimmed by 5 bases and J by 5 bases, leaving 9 bases between them. The CDR3 nucleotides read TGTGCCAGCAGTCCGACCTTTTATGGCTACACCTTC. This sequence encodes CASSPTFYGYTF.

The chain uses TRBV7-8 and TRBJ2-5, with D possibly being TRBD1 (5 bases). Germline V gene data show CDR1 as SGHVS and CDR2 as FQNEAQ. There are 14 residues in the CDR3. V was clipped by 3 bases and J by 5 bases, with 13 bases between them. As DNA, the CDR3 is TGTGCCAGCAGCTTGTACAGGACGGAGGAGACCCAGTACTTC. This encodes CASSLYRTEETQYF. The complete variable domain, with remaining parts taken from reference TRBV7-8 and TRBJ2-5, reads GAGVSQSPRYKVAKRGQDVALRCDPISGHVSLFWYQQALGQGPEFLTYFQNEAQLDKSGLPSDRFFAERPEGSVSTLKIQRTQQEDSAVYLCASSLYRTEETQYFGPGTRLLVL.

The chain combines TRBV2 with TRBJ2-5; TRBD2 agrees at 9 bases. V lost 4 bases and J lost 1; bases outside the gene matches: 4. The length of the CDR3 is 15 residues. Per germline, CDR1 SNHLY and CDR2 FYNNEI. Here the CDR3 reads CASSGLSGSQETQYF. Written as DNA, the CDR3 is TGTGCCAGCAGTGGTCTTAGCGGGAGCCAAGAGACCCAGTACTTC.

The chain combines TRBV6-6 with TRBJ1-2; D not resolved. With 7 bases removed from V and 0 bases from J, the gap between germline ends came to 15 bases. The CDR3 consists of 15 residues. Germline CDR1 is MNHNY and CDR2 is SVGAGI (reference sequence). The CDR3 DNA sequence: TGTGCCAGCATCCGAGGAGGTGCCTCTAACTATGGCTACACCTTC. This codes for CASIRGGASNYGYTF.